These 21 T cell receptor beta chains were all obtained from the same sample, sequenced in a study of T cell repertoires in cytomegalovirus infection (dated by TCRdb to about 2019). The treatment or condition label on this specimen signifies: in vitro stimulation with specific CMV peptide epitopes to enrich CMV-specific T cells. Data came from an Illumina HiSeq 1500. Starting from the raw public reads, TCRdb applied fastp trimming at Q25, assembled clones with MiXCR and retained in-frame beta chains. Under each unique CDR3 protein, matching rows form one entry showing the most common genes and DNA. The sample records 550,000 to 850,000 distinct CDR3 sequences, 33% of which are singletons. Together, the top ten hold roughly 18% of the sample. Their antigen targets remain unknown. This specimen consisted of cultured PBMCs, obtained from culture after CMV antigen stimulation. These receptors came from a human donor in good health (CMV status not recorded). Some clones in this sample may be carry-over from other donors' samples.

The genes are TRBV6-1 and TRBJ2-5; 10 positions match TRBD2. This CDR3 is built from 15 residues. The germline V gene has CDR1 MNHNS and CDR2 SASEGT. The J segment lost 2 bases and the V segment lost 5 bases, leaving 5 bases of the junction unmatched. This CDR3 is CASSHRTSGQETQYF. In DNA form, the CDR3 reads TGTGCCAGCAGTCACCGGACTAGCGGACAAGAGACCCAGTACTTC.

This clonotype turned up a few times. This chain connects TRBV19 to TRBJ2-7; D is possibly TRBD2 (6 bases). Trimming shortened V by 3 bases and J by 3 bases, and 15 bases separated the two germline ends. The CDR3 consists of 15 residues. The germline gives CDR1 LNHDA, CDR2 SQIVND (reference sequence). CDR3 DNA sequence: TGTGCCAGTAGTATCTTTGGCCCGCGGGACTACGAGCAGTACTTC. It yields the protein CASSIFGPRDYEQYF.

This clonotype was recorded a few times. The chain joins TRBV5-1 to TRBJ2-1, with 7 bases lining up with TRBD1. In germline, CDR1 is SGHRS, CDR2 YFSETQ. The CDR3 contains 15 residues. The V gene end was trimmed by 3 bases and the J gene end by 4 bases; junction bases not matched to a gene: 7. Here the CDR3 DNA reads TGCGCCAGCAGCTACACCGGGACAGAATACAATGAGCAGTTCTTC. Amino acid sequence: CASSYTGTEYNEQFF.

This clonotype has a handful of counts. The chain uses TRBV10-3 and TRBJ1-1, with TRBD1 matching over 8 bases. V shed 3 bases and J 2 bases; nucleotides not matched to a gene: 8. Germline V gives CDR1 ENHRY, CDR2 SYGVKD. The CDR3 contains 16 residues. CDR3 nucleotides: TGTGCCATCAGTGAAGGGACAGGTTTAATTAACACTGAAGCTTTCTTT. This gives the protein CAISEGTGLINTEAFF.

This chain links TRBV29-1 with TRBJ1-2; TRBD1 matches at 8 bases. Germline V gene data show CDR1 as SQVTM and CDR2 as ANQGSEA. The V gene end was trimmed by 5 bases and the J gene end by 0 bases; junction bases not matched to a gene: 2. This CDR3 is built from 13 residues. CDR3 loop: CSVRTGPNYGYTF. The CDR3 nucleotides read TGCAGCGTTCGGACAGGGCCTAACTATGGCTACACCTTC.

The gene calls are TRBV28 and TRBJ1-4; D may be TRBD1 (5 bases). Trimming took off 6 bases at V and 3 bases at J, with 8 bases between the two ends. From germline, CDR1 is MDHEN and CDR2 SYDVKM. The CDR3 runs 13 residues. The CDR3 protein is CASRARANEKLFF. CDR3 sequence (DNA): TGTGCCAGCAGGGCCAGGGCTAATGAAAAACTGTTTTTT.

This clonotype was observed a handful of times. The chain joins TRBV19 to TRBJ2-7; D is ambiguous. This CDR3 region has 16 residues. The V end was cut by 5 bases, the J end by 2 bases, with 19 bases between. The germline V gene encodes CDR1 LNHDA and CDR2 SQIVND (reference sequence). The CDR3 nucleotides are TGTGCCAGTAGTCCTTCGAATGTGGGGATGGCCTACGAGCAGTACTTC. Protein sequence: CASSPSNVGMAYEQYF.

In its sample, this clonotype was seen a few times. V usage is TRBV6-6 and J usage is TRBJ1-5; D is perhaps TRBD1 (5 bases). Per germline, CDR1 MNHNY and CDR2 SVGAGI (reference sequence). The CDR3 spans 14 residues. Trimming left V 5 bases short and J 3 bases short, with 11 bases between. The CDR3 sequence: CASSPARDNQPQHF. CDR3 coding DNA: TGTGCCAGCAGTCCGGCCAGGGACAATCAGCCCCAGCATTTT.

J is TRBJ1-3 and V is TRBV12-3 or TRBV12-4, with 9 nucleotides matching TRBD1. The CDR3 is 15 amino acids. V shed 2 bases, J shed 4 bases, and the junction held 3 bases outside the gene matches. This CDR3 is CASSLKGTGGNTIYF. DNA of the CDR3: TGTGCCAGCAGTTTAAAAGGGACAGGGGGAAACACCATATATTTT.

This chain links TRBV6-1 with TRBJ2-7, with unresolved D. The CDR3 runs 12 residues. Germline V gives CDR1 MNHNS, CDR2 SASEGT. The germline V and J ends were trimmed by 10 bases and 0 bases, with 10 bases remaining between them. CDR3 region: CATRGPSYEQYF. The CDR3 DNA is TGTGCCACCCGAGGTCCCTCCTACGAGCAGTACTTC.

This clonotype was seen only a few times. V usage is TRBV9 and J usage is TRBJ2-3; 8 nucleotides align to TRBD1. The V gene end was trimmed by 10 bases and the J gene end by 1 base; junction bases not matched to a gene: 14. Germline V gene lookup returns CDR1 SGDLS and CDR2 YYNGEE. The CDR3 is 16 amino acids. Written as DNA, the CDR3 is TGTGCCGGTGGTTACGGTGGCAGGGGGCGCACAGATACGCAGTATTTT. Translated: CAGGYGGRGRTDTQYF.

The CDR3 region has the DNA TGTGCTAGTGGTTTGGGCAATGAGCAGTTCTTC. Translating it yields CASGLGNEQFF. This chain connects TRBV12-5 to TRBJ2-1; D gene unclear. Germline V lookup: CDR1 LGHNT, CDR2 FRNRAP. The ends were cut back, 1 base at V and 6 bases at J, with 1 base in the middle. The CDR3 is 11 residues long.

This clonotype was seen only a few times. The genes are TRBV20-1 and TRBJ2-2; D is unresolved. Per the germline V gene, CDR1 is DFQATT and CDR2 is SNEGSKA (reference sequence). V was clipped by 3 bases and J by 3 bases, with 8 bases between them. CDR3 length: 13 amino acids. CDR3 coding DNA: TGCAGTGCTAGTTCCTACTACACCGGGGAGCTGTTTTTT. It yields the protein CSASSYYTGELFF.

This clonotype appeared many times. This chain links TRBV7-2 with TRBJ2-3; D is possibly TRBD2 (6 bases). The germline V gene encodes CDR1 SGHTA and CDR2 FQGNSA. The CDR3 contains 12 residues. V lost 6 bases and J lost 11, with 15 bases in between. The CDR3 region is CASRGGTALQYF. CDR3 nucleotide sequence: TGTGCCAGCAGGGGGGGTACGGCGTTGCAGTATTTT.

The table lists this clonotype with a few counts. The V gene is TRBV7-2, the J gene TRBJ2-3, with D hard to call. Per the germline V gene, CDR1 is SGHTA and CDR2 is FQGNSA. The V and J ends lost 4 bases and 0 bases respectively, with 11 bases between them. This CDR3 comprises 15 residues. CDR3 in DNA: TGTGCCAGCAGCTCGTGGGATTCTAGCACAGATACGCAGTATTTT. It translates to CASSSWDSSTDTQYF. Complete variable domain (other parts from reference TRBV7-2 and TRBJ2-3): GAGVSQSPSNKVTEKGKDVELRCDPISGHTALYWYRQSLGQGLEFLIYFQGNSAPDKSGLPSDRFSAERTGGSVSTLTIQRTQQEDSAVYLCASSSWDSSTDTQYFGPGTRLTVL.

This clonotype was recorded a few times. For the CDR3, the DNA is TGTGCCAGCAGTGAAATGGCAGGGGCGGATGGCTACACCTTC. Protein product: CASSEMAGADGYTF. J is TRBJ1-2 and V is TRBV6-1; perhaps TRBD1 as D (6 bases). This CDR3 comprises 14 residues. V gave up 2 bases and J gave up 6 bases, with 13 bases separating them. Germline values: CDR1 MNHNS, CDR2 SASEGT.

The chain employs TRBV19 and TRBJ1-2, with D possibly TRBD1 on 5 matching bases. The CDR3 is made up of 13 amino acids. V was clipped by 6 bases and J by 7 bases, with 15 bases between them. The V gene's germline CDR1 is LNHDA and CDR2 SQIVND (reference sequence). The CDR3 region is CASSSGGLGGYTF. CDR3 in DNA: TGTGCCAGTAGCTCCGGGGGTTTAGGTGGCTACACCTTC.

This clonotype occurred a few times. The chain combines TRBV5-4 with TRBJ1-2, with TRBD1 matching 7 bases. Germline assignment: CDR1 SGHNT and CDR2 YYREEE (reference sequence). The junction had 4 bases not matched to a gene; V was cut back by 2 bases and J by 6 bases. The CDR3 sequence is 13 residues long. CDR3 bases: TGTGCCAGCAGCTTAGTACAGGGGAATGGCTACACCTTC. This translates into CASSLVQGNGYTF.

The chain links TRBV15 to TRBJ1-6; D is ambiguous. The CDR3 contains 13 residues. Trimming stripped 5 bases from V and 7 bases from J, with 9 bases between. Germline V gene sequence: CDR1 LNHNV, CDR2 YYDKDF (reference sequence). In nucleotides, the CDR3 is TGTGCCACCAGCTGGAGCCGAAATTCACCCCTCCACTTT. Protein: CATSWSRNSPLHF.

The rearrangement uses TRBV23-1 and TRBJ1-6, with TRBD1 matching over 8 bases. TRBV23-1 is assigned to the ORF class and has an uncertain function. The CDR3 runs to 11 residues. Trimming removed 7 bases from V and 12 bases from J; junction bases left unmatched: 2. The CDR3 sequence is CASNRGGPLHF. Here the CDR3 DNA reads TGCGCCAGCAACAGGGGGGGACCCCTCCACTTT.

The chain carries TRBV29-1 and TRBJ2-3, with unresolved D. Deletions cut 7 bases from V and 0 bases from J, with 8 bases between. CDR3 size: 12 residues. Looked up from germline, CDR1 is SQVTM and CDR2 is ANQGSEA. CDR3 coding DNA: TGCAGCGCTAAAGCCAGCACAGATACGCAGTATTTT. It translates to CSAKASTDTQYF.